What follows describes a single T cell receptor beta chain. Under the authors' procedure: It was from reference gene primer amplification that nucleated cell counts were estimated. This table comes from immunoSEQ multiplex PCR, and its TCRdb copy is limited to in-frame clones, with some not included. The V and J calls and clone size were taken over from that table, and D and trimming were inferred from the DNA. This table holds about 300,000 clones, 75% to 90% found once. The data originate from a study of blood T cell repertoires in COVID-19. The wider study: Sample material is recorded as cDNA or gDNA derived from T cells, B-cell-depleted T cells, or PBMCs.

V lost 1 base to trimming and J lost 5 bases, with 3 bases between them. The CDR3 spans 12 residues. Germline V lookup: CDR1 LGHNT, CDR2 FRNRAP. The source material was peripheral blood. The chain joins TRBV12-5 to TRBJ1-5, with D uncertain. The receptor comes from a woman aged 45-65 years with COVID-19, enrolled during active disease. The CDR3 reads CASGLDYQPQHF. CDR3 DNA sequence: TGTGCTAGTGGTTTGGACTATCAGCCCCAGCATTTT.